Listed below are T cell receptor beta chains from one sample, sequenced in a study of T cell repertoires in cytomegalovirus infection. TCRdb re-analysed the reads in MiXCR, keeping a single row per CDR3 protein. The table records about 250,000 distinct CDR3 sequences, roughly 12% of them present only once. The sequencing input was PBMCs. The receptors derive from a human donor in good health (CMV status not recorded). Some clones in this sample may be carry-over from other donors' samples. Both conserved end residues are part of each CDR3.

cdr3_length v_call cdr3_aa
14 TRBV15 CATSRDSTTYEQYF
17 TRBV2 CASSEALSGRFSYEQYF
15 TRBV28 CASGIPTGGQETQYF
18 TRBV7-8 CASSPGTAAGVSNQPQHF
14 TRBV7-2 CASSSAGQSYGYTF
15 TRBV4-1 CASSQVWGHDYGYTF
14 TRBV6-2/TRBV6-3 CASSSRDGTDTQYF
13 TRBV29-1 CSVETPGLSAQHF
15 TRBV7-6 CASSGGQGRSGELFF
16 TRBV7-2 CASSPRTGASNTEAFF
13 TRBV12-3/TRBV12-4 CASSPLRETEAFF
15 TRBV29-1 CGVVTGGGAKNIQYF
11 TRBV11-2 CASSPRGEQYF
13 TRBV5-1 CASSAARVDGYTF
15 TRBV6-1 CASSEEGLSYNEQFF
14 TRBV7-9 CASSRGQANTEAFF
14 TRBV14 CASSQGGAKGTQYF
12 TRBV20-1 CSARGQNTEAFF
14 TRBV6-2/TRBV6-3 CASSPGDRISGYTF
14 TRBV7-2 CASSLQGTNDEQFF
15 TRBV20-1 CSAKSAGQGLGEQFF
14 TRBV2 CASSVEGVESPLHF